This T cell receptor beta chain was retrieved from a study of blood T cell repertoires in COVID-19. As for the study in general: Whether acute or convalescent, the COVID-19 samples came from the United States, Italy and Spain. T cells, B-cell-depleted T cells, or PBMCs provided the cDNA or gDNA that served as material.

CDR1 SGHNT and CDR2 YENEEA come from the germline V gene. This CDR3 region has 14 residues. Losses at the gene ends were 4 bases for V and 0 bases for J; bases not matched to a gene: 2. In the study's own analysis: Amplification with reference gene primers provided the estimates of nucleated cell counts. Sequencing was performed with immunoSEQ multiplex PCR; in TCRdb, only in-frame clones are kept and a portion is missing. V, J and clone size are taken as reported in that table, and D and trimming were inferred from the DNA itself. This table holds 95,000 to 100,000 clones, around 87% found once. The chain couples TRBV11-3 to TRBJ2-7; 8 bases align to TRBD2. The sample taken for sequencing was peripheral blood. The source is a woman aged 30 to 39 with acute or convalescent COVID-19. CDR3 nucleotides: TGTGCCAGCAGCTGGACTAGCATCTCCTACGAGCAGTACTTC. Translation gives CASSWTSISYEQYF.